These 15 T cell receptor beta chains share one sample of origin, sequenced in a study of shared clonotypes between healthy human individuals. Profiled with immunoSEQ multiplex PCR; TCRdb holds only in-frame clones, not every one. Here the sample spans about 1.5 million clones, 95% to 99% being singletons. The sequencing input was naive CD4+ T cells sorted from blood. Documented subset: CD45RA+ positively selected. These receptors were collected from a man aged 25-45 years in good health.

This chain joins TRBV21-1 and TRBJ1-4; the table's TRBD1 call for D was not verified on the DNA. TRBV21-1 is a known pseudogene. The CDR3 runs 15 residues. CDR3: CASSKVQGGNEKLFF. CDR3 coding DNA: TGTGCCAGCAGCAAAGTACAGGGGGGGAATGAAAAACTGTTTTTT.

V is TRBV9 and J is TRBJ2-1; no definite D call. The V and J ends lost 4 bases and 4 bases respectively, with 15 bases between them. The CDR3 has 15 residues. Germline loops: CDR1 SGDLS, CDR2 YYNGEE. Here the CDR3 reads CASSPSRGPYNEQFF. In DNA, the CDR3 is TGTGCCAGCAGCCCCAGTCGTGGGCCGTACAATGAGCAGTTCTTC.

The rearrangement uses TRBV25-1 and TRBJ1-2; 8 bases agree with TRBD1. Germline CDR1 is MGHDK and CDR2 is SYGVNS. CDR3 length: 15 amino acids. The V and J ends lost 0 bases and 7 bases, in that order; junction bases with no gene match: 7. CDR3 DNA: TGTGCCAGCAGTGAATATGGGCCAGGGGGCGGTGGCTACACCTTC. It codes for CASSEYGPGGGGYTF.

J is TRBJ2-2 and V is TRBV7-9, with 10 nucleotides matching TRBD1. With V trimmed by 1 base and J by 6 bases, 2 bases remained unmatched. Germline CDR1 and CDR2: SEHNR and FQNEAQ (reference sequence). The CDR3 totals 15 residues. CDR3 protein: CASSLGQGAPGELFF. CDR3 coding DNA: TGTGCCAGCAGCTTAGGACAGGGGGCTCCCGGGGAGCTGTTTTTT. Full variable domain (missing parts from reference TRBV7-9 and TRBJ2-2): DTGVSQNPRHKITKRGQNVTFRCDPISEHNRLYWYRQTLGQGPEFLTYFQNEAQLEKSRLLSDRFSAERPKGSFSTLEIQRTEQGDSAMYLCASSLGQGAPGELFFGEGSRLTVL.

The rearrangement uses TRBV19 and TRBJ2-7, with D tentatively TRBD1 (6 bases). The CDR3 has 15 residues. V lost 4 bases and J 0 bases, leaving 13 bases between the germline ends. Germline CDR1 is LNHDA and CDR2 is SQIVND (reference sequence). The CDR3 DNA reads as TGTGCCAGTAGTACCAGAGGGGGTAGCTCCTACGAGCAGTACTTC. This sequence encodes CASSTRGGSSYEQYF.

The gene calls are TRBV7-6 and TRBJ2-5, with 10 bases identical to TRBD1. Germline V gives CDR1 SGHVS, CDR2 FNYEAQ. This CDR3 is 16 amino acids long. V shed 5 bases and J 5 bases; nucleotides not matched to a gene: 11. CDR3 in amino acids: CASSQTGTGVSETQYF. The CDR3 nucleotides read TGTGCCAGCAGCCAAACCGGGACAGGGGTTTCGGAGACCCAGTACTTC.

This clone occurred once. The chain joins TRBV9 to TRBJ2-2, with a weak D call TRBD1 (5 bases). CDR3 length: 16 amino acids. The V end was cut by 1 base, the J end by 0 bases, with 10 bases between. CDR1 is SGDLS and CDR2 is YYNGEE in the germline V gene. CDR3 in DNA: TGTGCCAGCAGCGTACAGGGCTTTCCGAACACCGGGGAGCTGTTTTTT. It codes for CASSVQGFPNTGELFF. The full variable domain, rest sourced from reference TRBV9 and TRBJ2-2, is DSGVTQTPKHLITATGQRVTLRCSPRSGDLSVYWYQQSLDQGLQFLIQYYNGEERAKGNILERFSAQQFPDLHSELNLSSLELGDSALYFCASSVQGFPNTGELFFGEGSRLTVL.

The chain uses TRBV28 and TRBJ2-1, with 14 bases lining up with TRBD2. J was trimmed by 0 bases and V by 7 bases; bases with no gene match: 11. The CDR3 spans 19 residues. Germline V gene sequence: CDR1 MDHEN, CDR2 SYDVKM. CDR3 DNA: TGTGCCAGCAATACCTTCTCCGGGACTAGCGGGAGCTCCTACAATGAGCAGTTCTTC. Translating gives CASNTFSGTSGSSYNEQFF.

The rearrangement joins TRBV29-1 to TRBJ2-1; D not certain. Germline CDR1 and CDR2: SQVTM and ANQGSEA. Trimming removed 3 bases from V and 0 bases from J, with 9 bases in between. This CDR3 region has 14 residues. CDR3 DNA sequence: TGCAGCGTTGAGGGTGGATTCTCCTACAATGAGCAGTTCTTC. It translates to CSVEGGFSYNEQFF.

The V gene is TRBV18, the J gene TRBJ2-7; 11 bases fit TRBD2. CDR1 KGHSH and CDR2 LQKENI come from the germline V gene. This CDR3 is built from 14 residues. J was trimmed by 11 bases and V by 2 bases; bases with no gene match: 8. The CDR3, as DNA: TGTGCCAGCTCACCAGAAATAGCGGGAGGGCTTGAGTACTTC. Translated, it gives CASSPEIAGGLEYF.

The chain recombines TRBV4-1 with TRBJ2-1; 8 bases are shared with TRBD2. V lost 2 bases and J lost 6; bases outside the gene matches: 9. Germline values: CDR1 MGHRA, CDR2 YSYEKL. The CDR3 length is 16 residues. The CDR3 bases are TGCGCCAGCAGCCAACCTACTAGCGGTAGGTTCAATGAGCAGTTCTTC. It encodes CASSQPTSGRFNEQFF.

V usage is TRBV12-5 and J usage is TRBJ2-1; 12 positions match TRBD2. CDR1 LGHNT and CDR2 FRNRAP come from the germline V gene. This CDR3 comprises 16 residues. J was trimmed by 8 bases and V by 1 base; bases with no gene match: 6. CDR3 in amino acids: CASGLGLAGVGDEQFF. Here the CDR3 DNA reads TGTGCTAGTGGTTTGGGACTAGCGGGAGTTGGTGATGAGCAGTTCTTC. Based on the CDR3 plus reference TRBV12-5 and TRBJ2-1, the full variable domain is DARVTQTPRHKVTEMGQEVTMRCQPILGHNTVFWYRQTMMQGLELLAYFRNRAPLDDSGMPKDRFSAEMPDATLATLKIQPSEPRDSAVYFCASGLGLAGVGDEQFFGPGTRLTVL.

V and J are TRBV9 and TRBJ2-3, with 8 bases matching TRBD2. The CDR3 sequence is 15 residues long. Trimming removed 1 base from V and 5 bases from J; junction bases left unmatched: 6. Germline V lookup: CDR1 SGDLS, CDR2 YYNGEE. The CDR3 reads CASSVTGGPGDTQYF. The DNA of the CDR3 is TGTGCCAGCAGCGTAACGGGAGGGCCTGGAGATACGCAGTATTTT.

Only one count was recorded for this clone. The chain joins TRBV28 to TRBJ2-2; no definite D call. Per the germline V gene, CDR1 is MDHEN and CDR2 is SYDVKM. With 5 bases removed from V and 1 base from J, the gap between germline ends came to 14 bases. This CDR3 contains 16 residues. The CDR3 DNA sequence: TGTGCCAGCAGTCCGCCTCTTGGTATGAACACCGGGGAGCTGTTTTTT. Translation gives CASSPPLGMNTGELFF.

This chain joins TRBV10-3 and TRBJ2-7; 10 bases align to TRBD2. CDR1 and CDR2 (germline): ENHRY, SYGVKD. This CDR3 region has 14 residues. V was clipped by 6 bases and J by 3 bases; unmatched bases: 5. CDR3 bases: TGTGCCATCAGAGCGGGAGGGGCCCACTACGAGCAGTACTTC. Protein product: CAIRAGGAHYEQYF.